The 27 T cell receptor beta chains below all came from one sample that was sequenced in a study of T cells in Graves' hyperthyroidism and ophthalmopathy. Amplification targeted TCR beta CDR3 regions from RNA transcripts. The study used the HTBI primer set for a first-round RT-PCR of the TCR CDR3. TCRdb analysed the multiplex PCR reads with MiXCR anew, one entry per CDR3 protein. The sample includes approximately 690,000 distinct CDR3 sequences, about a fifth of them seen just once. Sample: blood. These receptor sequences come from a man aged 25-45 years with Graves' ophthalmopathy.

This clonotype appeared many times. J is TRBJ2-1 and V is TRBV11-2; 8 bases align to TRBD2. V shed 2 bases and J 3 bases; nucleotides not matched to a gene: 9. Germline CDR1 is SGHAT and CDR2 is FQNNGV. This CDR3 is built from 17 residues. In DNA, the CDR3 is TGTGCCAGCAGCTTAAGTTATCGCGGGAGGCACTACAATGAGCAGTTCTTC. Residues: CASSLSYRGRHYNEQFF.

This clonotype has a handful of counts. The gene calls are TRBV20-1 and TRBJ1-5, with D possibly TRBD1 on 5 matching bases. Germline V gene data show CDR1 as DFQATT and CDR2 as SNEGSKA (reference sequence). This CDR3 has 14 residues. V dropped 3 bases and J dropped 3 bases, with 12 bases sitting between them. CDR3 region: CSASPGHFNQPQHF. CDR3 nucleotide sequence: TGCAGTGCTAGCCCCGGACACTTCAATCAGCCCCAGCATTTT.

Remarks on this clonotype: With a much larger clone just one base away, this may be a read error. V is TRBV2 and J is TRBJ2-1; 8 bases match TRBD2. Germline lookup yields CDR1 SNHLY and CDR2 FYNNEI. The CDR3 is 15 amino acids. The CDR3, as DNA: TGTGCCAGCAGTCAAGCGGGAGCCTTTTCCAATGGGCAGTTCTTC. This encodes CASSQAGAFSNGQFF.

V usage is TRBV29-1 and J usage is TRBJ2-1; D is uncertain. Trimming took off 8 bases at V and 10 bases at J, with 21 bases between the two ends. Germline CDR1 and CDR2: SQVTM and ANQGSEA. The length of the CDR3 is 13 residues. CDR3 DNA sequence: TGCAGCATTTACGGTGGGGATTTCAACGAGCAGTTCTTC. Protein product: CSIYGGDFNEQFF.

In its sample, this clonotype was seen a few times. This chain connects TRBV30 to TRBJ1-5, with TRBD1 matching 7 bases. This CDR3 contains 15 residues. The junction had 11 bases not matched to a gene; V was cut back by 2 bases and J by 7 bases. Germline assignment: CDR1 GTSNPN and CDR2 SVGIG (reference sequence). CDR3 sequence reads: CAWSLGAGGEQPQHF. CDR3 nucleotide sequence: TGTGCCTGGAGTTTGGGGGCAGGGGGTGAACAGCCCCAGCATTTT.

This clonotype was found many times. The chain combines TRBV28 with TRBJ1-1; D gene ambiguous. There are 13 residues in the CDR3. CDR1 MDHEN and CDR2 SYDVKM come from the germline V gene. The germline V and J ends were trimmed by 8 bases and 1 base, with 11 bases remaining between them. The CDR3 sequence: CASSFTENTEAFF. CDR3 in DNA: TGTGCCAGCTCATTTACGGAGAACACTGAAGCTTTCTTT.

This chain uses TRBV2 with TRBJ2-3; D is ambiguous. Germline CDR1 and CDR2: SNHLY and FYNNEI. The germline V and J ends were trimmed by 2 bases and 2 bases, with 8 bases remaining between them. This CDR3 spans 14 amino acids. CDR3 sequence (DNA): TGTGCCAGCAGTGAAAAGGGATACACAGATACGCAGTATTTT. Amino acid sequence: CASSEKGYTDTQYF.

This clonotype has only one observation. The chain links TRBV18 to TRBJ2-7, with 13 bases aligning to TRBD2. With V trimmed by 0 bases and J by 5 bases, 7 bases remained unmatched. In germline, CDR1 is KGHSH, CDR2 LQKENI. The CDR3 is 17 residues long. In nucleotides, the CDR3 is TGTGCCAGCTCACCACCGGGATCACTAGCGGGAGGGCACGAGCAGTACTTC. Amino acid sequence: CASSPPGSLAGGHEQYF.

This clonotype was seen a handful of times. The chain combines TRBV11-2 with TRBJ1-2; TRBD1 might be the D (6 bases). The CDR3 is made up of 14 amino acids. Deletions cut 6 bases from V and 4 bases from J, with 15 bases between. Germline V gives CDR1 SGHAT, CDR2 FQNNGV. The CDR3 reads CASSASDSIYGYTF. CDR3 bases: TGTGCCAGCAGTGCCTCGGACAGCATCTATGGCTACACCTTC.

Remarks on this clonotype: At one boundary the junction diverges from the germline segment, which might be a read error. V gene TRBV30 combines with J gene TRBJ2-1, with TRBD2 matching 9 bases. Looked up from germline, CDR1 is GTSNPN and CDR2 is SVGIG (reference sequence). This CDR3 has 18 residues. The CDR3 nucleotides are TGTGCCTGGAGTTTCGTCCTCTACGCTGCGGGAGGGAGCAATGAGCAGCTCTTC. Protein: CAWSFVLYAAGGSNEQLF. The whole variable domain, filled in from reference TRBV30 and TRBJ2-1, reads SQTIHQWPATLVQPVGSPLSLECTVEGTSNPNLYWYRQAAGRGLQLLFYSVGIGQISSEVPQNLSASRPQDRQFILSSKKLLLSDSGFYLCAWSFVLYAAGGSNEQLFGPGTRLTVL.

This clonotype has ten or more counts. The chain couples TRBV29-1 to TRBJ2-3; 9 nucleotides match TRBD1. CDR3 length equals 14 residues. The V gene end was trimmed by 6 bases and the J gene end by 0 bases; junction bases not matched to a gene: 4. Germline CDR1 is SQVTM and CDR2 is ANQGSEA. CDR3 DNA: TGCAGCGTACCCGGGACAGGGAGCACAGATACGCAGTATTTT. Its protein is CSVPGTGSTDTQYF.

A few counts support this clonotype. The chain employs TRBV15 and TRBJ2-1; 8 nucleotides align to TRBD1. Trimming took 0 bases from V and 3 from J; bases not matched to a gene: 13. CDR1 is LNHNV, CDR2 YYDKDF, per germline (reference sequence). The length of the CDR3 is 19 residues. The CDR3 DNA reads as TGTGCCACCAGCAGAGATCTGGTAGCGGCAGGGGGCTTCTACAATGAGCAGTTCTTC. This gives the protein CATSRDLVAAGGFYNEQFF. The whole variable domain, remainder taken from reference TRBV15 and TRBJ2-1, is DAMVIQNPRYQVTQFGKPVTLSCSQTLNHNVMYWYQQKSSQAPKLLFHYYDKDFNNEADTPDNFQSRRPNTSFCFLDIRSPGLGDTAMYLCATSRDLVAAGGFYNEQFFGPGTRLTVL.

This sequence joins TRBV3-1 and TRBJ2-7, with D possibly being TRBD1 (5 bases). V dropped 4 bases and J dropped 9 bases, with 13 bases sitting between them. CDR3 size: 12 residues. Germline V gene data show CDR1 as LGHDT and CDR2 as YNNKEL (reference sequence). The CDR3 sequence is CASSPSRRAQYF. CDR3 nucleotide sequence: TGTGCCAGCAGCCCCTCACGCAGGGCGCAGTACTTC.

This clonotype has more than one count but fewer than ten. The chain carries TRBV20-1 and TRBJ2-1; 14 bases are a match to TRBD2. Germline loops: CDR1 DFQATT, CDR2 SNEGSKA (reference sequence). The CDR3 is 15 residues long. Germline trimming cut 6 bases from V and 8 bases from J; bases unmatched to any gene: 9. CDR3 residues: CSAGRTSGRSDEQFF. CDR3 coding DNA: TGCAGTGCAGGCCGGACTAGCGGGAGGAGCGATGAGCAGTTCTTC.

As concerns this clonotype: This may arise from a read error, as a much more abundant clone is one base away. The chain is built from TRBV29-1 and TRBJ1-1, with D hard to call. CDR1 is SQVTM, CDR2 ANQGSEA, per germline. V was trimmed by 7 bases and J by 11 bases, leaving 23 bases between them. The CDR3 totals 13 residues. The CDR3 sequence is CSAGPGRALRAFF. The CDR3 coding sequence is TGCAGCGCCGGGCCAGGACGAGCTCTTCGCGCTTTCTTT.

This clonotype occurred many times. V gene TRBV20-1 combines with J gene TRBJ2-4; TRBD2 matches at 9 bases. The CDR3 is 14 residues long. V lost 4 bases and J lost 7; bases outside the gene matches: 8. Germline V gene sequence: CDR1 DFQATT, CDR2 SNEGSKA (reference sequence). The CDR3 spells CSATPQAGGNIQYF. The DNA of the CDR3 is TGCAGTGCTACCCCCCAAGCGGGAGGTAACATTCAGTACTTC.

The chain uses TRBV7-3 and TRBJ2-7; D might be TRBD1 (5 bases). The germline gives CDR1 SGHTA, CDR2 FQGTGA. The CDR3 is 15 residues long. The V end was cut by 3 bases, the J end by 3 bases, with 15 bases between. CDR3 sequence reads: CASSFPWTKDYEQYF. The CDR3 coding sequence is TGTGCCAGCAGCTTCCCCTGGACAAAGGACTACGAGCAGTACTTC.

The chain employs TRBV28 and TRBJ2-1; TRBD2 might be the D (5 bases). The V gene lost 7 bases and the J gene lost 7 bases, with 17 bases spanning the gap. The CDR3 has 14 amino acids. CDR1 is MDHEN, CDR2 SYDVKM, per germline. The CDR3 here is CASTSGPTYNEQFF. In nucleotides, the CDR3 is TGTGCCAGCACCAGCGGCCCTACATATAATGAGCAGTTCTTC.

This clonotype was observed a few times. This rearrangement joins TRBV7-8 to TRBJ2-1; tentative D call: TRBD1 (5 bases). With 2 bases removed from V and 9 bases from J, the gap between germline ends came to 14 bases. This CDR3 is 14 amino acids long. Looked up from germline, CDR1 is SGHVS and CDR2 is FQNEAQ. The CDR3 reads CASSLLSGYGEQFF. For the CDR3, the DNA is TGTGCCAGCAGCTTACTCTCAGGGTATGGTGAGCAGTTCTTC. The variable domain in full, with the rest retrieved from reference TRBV7-8 and TRBJ2-1, is GAGVSQSPRYKVAKRGQDVALRCDPISGHVSLFWYQQALGQGPEFLTYFQNEAQLDKSGLPSDRFFAERPEGSVSTLKIQRTQQEDSAVYLCASSLLSGYGEQFFGPGTRLTVL.

This clonotype occurred many times. The chain is built from TRBV20-1 and TRBJ2-1; D call uncertain. CDR1 and CDR2 (germline): DFQATT, SNEGSKA (reference sequence). The ends were cut back, 5 bases at V and 8 bases at J, with 16 bases in the middle. The CDR3 is 13 amino acids. The CDR3 DNA reads TGCAGTGCTGACATCCCCTTCCGGGATGAGCAGTTCTTC. Its translation is CSADIPFRDEQFF.

This clonotype was recorded many times. This chain joins TRBV10-2 and TRBJ2-3; the D is unclear. The V and J ends lost 4 bases and 2 bases respectively, with 7 bases between them. The CDR3 covers 13 residues. The germline gives CDR1 WSHSY, CDR2 SAAADI. CDR3 bases: TGCGCCAGCAGTGTTATCTCCACAGATACGCAGTATTTT. It specifies CASSVISTDTQYF.

This clonotype occurred a few times. V gene TRBV6-1 combines with J gene TRBJ2-3; D gene unclear. V lost 8 bases and J 4 bases, leaving 13 bases between the germline ends. Looked up from germline, CDR1 is MNHNS and CDR2 is SASEGT. The CDR3 has 13 residues. CDR3 residues: CASGRPPADTQYF. CDR3 nucleotides: TGTGCCAGCGGACGGCCCCCCGCAGATACGCAGTATTTT.

There are many counts of this clonotype. The rearrangement links TRBV28 to TRBJ1-1, with 7 bases identical to TRBD1. The V gene's germline CDR1 is MDHEN and CDR2 SYDVKM. Trimming at V came to 7 bases and at J to 4 bases, leaving 9 bases not matched to a gene. CDR3 length: 14 amino acids. DNA for the CDR3: TGTGCCAGCAAACAGACAGGGCGGGGCACTGAAGCTTTCTTT. This gives the protein CASKQTGRGTEAFF. The complete variable domain, with remaining parts taken from reference TRBV28 and TRBJ1-1, reads DVKVTQSSRYLVKRTGEKVFLECVQDMDHENMFWYRQDPGLGLRLIYFSYDVKMKEKGDIPEGYSVSREKKERFSLILESASTNQTSMYLCASKQTGRGTEAFFGQGTRLTVV.

V usage is TRBV20-1 and J usage is TRBJ2-1; D is possibly TRBD2 (6 bases). The CDR3 totals 16 residues. V was cut by 6 bases and J by 6 bases, with 24 bases left in between. Germline V gene lookup returns CDR1 DFQATT and CDR2 SNEGSKA (reference sequence). The CDR3 coding sequence is TGCAGTGCGAATCCCTATACCCGGGACTGGGCCAATGAGCAGTTCTTC. It is translated as CSANPYTRDWANEQFF.

V usage is TRBV7-9 and J usage is TRBJ2-7; unclear D gene. The CDR3 loop spans 12 amino acids. CDR1 and CDR2 (germline): SEHNR, FQNEAQ (reference sequence). V dropped 1 base and J dropped 6 bases, with 7 bases sitting between them. CDR3 DNA: TGTGCCAGCAGCTTAGACAAAGGCGAGCAGTACTTC. Translated: CASSLDKGEQYF. The whole variable domain, remainder taken from reference TRBV7-9 and TRBJ2-7, is DTGVSQNPRHKITKRGQNVTFRCDPISEHNRLYWYRQTLGQGPEFLTYFQNEAQLEKSRLLSDRFSAERPKGSFSTLEIQRTEQGDSAMYLCASSLDKGEQYFGPGTRLTVT.

This clonotype was counted only a few times. The CDR3 sequence is CASSEETDYNEKLFF. The CDR3 nucleotides read TGTGCCAGCAGTGAAGAGACAGACTATAATGAAAAACTGTTTTTT. The J gene is TRBJ1-4, the V gene TRBV2; D possibly corresponds to TRBD1 (5 bases). This CDR3 has 15 amino acids. CDR1 SNHLY and CDR2 FYNNEI come from the germline V gene. The V end lost 1 base, the J end lost 4 bases, and 10 bases lay between the germline ends.

This clonotype showed up just a few times. The V gene is TRBV7-3, the J gene TRBJ2-1; the match to TRBD2 covers 7 bases. Germline values: CDR1 SGHTA, CDR2 FQGTGA. V was pared by 1 base and J by 2 bases, with 14 bases of the junction left unmatched. The CDR3 is 19 amino acids. CDR3: CASSLIPVLGGRTYNEQFF. Written as DNA, the CDR3 is TGTGCCAGCAGCTTAATTCCAGTCCTCGGGGGGAGGACCTACAATGAGCAGTTCTTC.